A single sample gave rise to the 17 T cell receptor beta chains below, sequenced in a study of T cells in localized non-small cell lung cancer. Sequencing used immunoSEQ multiplex PCR; TCRdb keeps in-frame clones, though not all of them. The sample yields around 2,000 clones, roughly 20% seen once. The sample was lung tumor tissue, taken before any cancer treatment. The receptors originated from a man aged 35 to 69 with stage I lung adenocarcinoma.

In this sample, this clone turned up a few times. CDR3 sequence (DNA): TGTGCCAGCAGAGATAGCGGGAAGGGGACAGATACGCAGTATTTT. Amino acids: CASRDSGKGTDTQYF. The gene calls are TRBV28 and TRBJ2-3; 8 bases align to TRBD2. This CDR3 spans 15 amino acids. The germline V gene encodes CDR1 MDHEN and CDR2 SYDVKM. With 6 bases clipped from V and 3 bases from J, the junction kept 8 bases outside the gene matches.

This clone was observed a handful of times. The CDR3 coding sequence is TGTGCCAGCAGTTACGGGACTAGCGGGGGCCGTTTGGCGTTTCAAGAGACCCAGTACTTC. It specifies CASSYGTSGGRLAFQETQYF. The rearrangement uses TRBV6-8 and TRBJ2-5, with TRBD2 matching over 14 bases. J was trimmed by 2 bases and V by 2 bases; bases with no gene match: 13. Germline CDR1 reads MNHGY; CDR2 reads SAAAGT. The CDR3 loop spans 20 amino acids.

Sample share makes this clone medium-sized. The CDR3 DNA follows: TGTGCCAGCAGCACTGATAGCGGGGCGGGAGAGACCCAGTACTTC. Encoded protein: CASSTDSGAGETQYF. This chain uses TRBV9 with TRBJ2-5; 8 bases are a match to TRBD2. V dropped 4 bases and J dropped 4; count of bases not matched to a gene: 9. The CDR3 contains 15 residues. The germline gives CDR1 SGDLS, CDR2 YYNGEE.

This clone was found once. This chain links TRBV19 with TRBJ2-7; D might be TRBD1 (6 bases). The CDR3 runs to 16 residues. V lost 6 bases and J 4 bases, leaving 22 bases between the germline ends. Germline V gene data show CDR1 as LNHDA and CDR2 as SQIVND (reference sequence). DNA of the CDR3: TGTGCCAGTAGCCATACCCACAGGGTACAGCCGTACGAGCAGTACTTC. Translating gives CASSHTHRVQPYEQYF.

By proportion, this clone is large. The V gene is TRBV28, the J gene TRBJ1-1; TRBD1 is a possible D gene (5 bases). Per the germline V gene, CDR1 is MDHEN and CDR2 is SYDVKM. This CDR3 comprises 14 residues. Trimming removed 7 bases from V and 1 base from J, with 13 bases in between. CDR3 nucleotides: TGTGCCAGCAAGGATGGGGGACCGAACACTGAAGCTTTCTTT. Its translation is CASKDGGPNTEAFF.

This clone was seen a few times. The chain links TRBV28 to TRBJ1-1, with a tentative D call TRBD1 (5 bases). The CDR3 sequence is 15 residues long. The ends were cut back, 5 bases at V and 1 base at J, with 14 bases in the middle. In germline, CDR1 is MDHEN, CDR2 SYDVKM. The CDR3 DNA reads TGTGCCAGCAGTACGACGGGGCCGGGGAACACTGAAGCTTTCTTT. It is translated as CASSTTGPGNTEAFF.

The gene calls are TRBV9 and TRBJ2-1; tentatively, D is TRBD1 (6 bases). Germline CDR1 is SGDLS and CDR2 is YYNGEE. Between the trimmed V and J ends, which lost 7 bases and 0 bases, there was a span of 14 bases. The CDR3 spans 15 residues. CDR3 nucleotide sequence: TGTGCCAGCCCCCAGGGGCCGAGCTCCTACAATGAGCAGTTCTTC. This sequence encodes CASPQGPSSYNEQFF.

Only a few counts were recorded for this clone. The chain employs TRBV6-8 and TRBJ2-7; 8 nucleotides align to TRBD2. The CDR3 sequence is 17 residues long. The V and J ends lost 2 bases and 2 bases, in that order; junction bases with no gene match: 11. Germline CDR1 and CDR2: MNHGY and SAAAGT. The DNA of the CDR3 is TGTGCCAGCAGTTACCCCGATGAGCGGGAGAGACCCTACGAGCAGTACTTC. It encodes CASSYPDERERPYEQYF.

In this sample, this clone is medium-sized (0.01 to 0.1%). The chain has TRBV11-3 and TRBJ1-1; a weak D match, TRBD1 (6 bases). The V end lost 3 bases, the J end lost 5 bases, and 13 bases lay between the germline ends. The CDR3 is made up of 14 amino acids. The germline gives CDR1 SGHNT, CDR2 YENEEA. CDR3 nucleotides: TGTGCCAGCAGCTTCGGGGGGGCAGGGACTGAAGCTTTCTTT. Translation gives CASSFGGAGTEAFF.

This clone came up once. The chain has TRBV19 and TRBJ2-7; 9 nucleotides line up with TRBD2. The CDR3 length is 16 residues. J was trimmed by 2 bases and V by 4 bases; bases with no gene match: 9. Germline V gene data show CDR1 as LNHDA and CDR2 as SQIVND (reference sequence). CDR3 amino acids: CASSKRLAELPYEQYF. The CDR3 DNA is TGTGCCAGTAGTAAGAGACTAGCGGAACTACCCTACGAGCAGTACTTC.

V usage is TRBV30 and J usage is TRBJ2-3, with 10 bases lining up with TRBD2. Germline assignment: CDR1 GTSNPN and CDR2 SVGIG (reference sequence). The CDR3 is 15 amino acids. Unmatched junction bases numbered 8, after V lost 4 bases and J lost 4 bases. The CDR3 region is CAWKLGLAWADTQYF. DNA for the CDR3: TGTGCCTGGAAGTTGGGACTAGCGTGGGCAGATACGCAGTATTTT.

This chain joins TRBV6-8 and TRBJ1-1; D is undetermined. Per germline, CDR1 MNHGY and CDR2 SAAAGT. This CDR3 spans 14 amino acids. V was shortened by 6 bases and J by 8 bases, with 19 bases between the two germline ends. This chain's CDR3 is CASSRNLGGNEAFF. CDR3 nucleotide sequence: TGTGCCAGCAGCCGAAACCTGGGAGGGAACGAAGCTTTCTTT.

By sample fraction, this clone is large (0.1 to 1%). This sequence joins TRBV28 and TRBJ2-7, with D perhaps given as TRBD1 or TRBD2 (5 bases each). Looked up from germline, CDR1 is MDHEN and CDR2 is SYDVKM. This CDR3 contains 12 residues. Trimming shortened V by 6 bases and J by 6 bases, and 12 bases separated the two germline ends. The chain's CDR3 is CASRGVGPEQYF. In DNA, the CDR3 is TGTGCCAGCAGGGGGGTGGGACCCGAGCAGTACTTC.

In its sample, this clone ranks as large. J is TRBJ2-1 and V is TRBV19; 12 nucleotides line up with TRBD2. The CDR3 spans 15 residues. Germline V gene sequence: CDR1 LNHDA, CDR2 SQIVND (reference sequence). Losses at the gene ends were 4 bases for V and 4 bases for J; bases not matched to a gene: 2. The CDR3 region is CASSRTSGDYNEQFF. The CDR3 DNA sequence: TGTGCCAGTAGTAGGACTAGCGGGGATTACAATGAGCAGTTCTTC.

This clone ranks as large (0.1 to 1%). The gene calls are TRBV6-8 and TRBJ2-7; D remains ambiguous. Germline CDR1 MNHGY, CDR2 SAAAGT. This CDR3 is built from 12 residues. V lost 6 bases and J lost 0, with 6 bases in between. Here the CDR3 DNA reads TGTGCCAGCAGCAGCACCTCCTACGAGCAGTACTTC. This encodes CASSSTSYEQYF.

This clone was observed a few times. The V gene is TRBV11-3, the J gene TRBJ2-2, with D hard to call. Germline V lookup: CDR1 SGHNT, CDR2 YENEEA. The CDR3 is made up of 14 amino acids. V was clipped by 5 bases and J by 3 bases, with 10 bases between them. Here the CDR3 reads CASSQVIDTGELFF. The DNA for the CDR3 is TGTGCCAGCAGCCAAGTCATCGACACCGGGGAGCTGTTTTTT.

The sample holds a few counts of this clone. The chain joins TRBV4-1 to TRBJ2-7; the match to TRBD2 covers 7 bases. The germline V gene encodes CDR1 MGHRA and CDR2 YSYEKL. This CDR3 region has 17 residues. Trimming took 0 bases from V and 1 from J; bases not matched to a gene: 9. In DNA form, the CDR3 reads TGCGCCAGCAGCCAAGATCCGCAGTGGGAGGGGTCCTACGAGCAGTACTTC. Translation: CASSQDPQWEGSYEQYF.